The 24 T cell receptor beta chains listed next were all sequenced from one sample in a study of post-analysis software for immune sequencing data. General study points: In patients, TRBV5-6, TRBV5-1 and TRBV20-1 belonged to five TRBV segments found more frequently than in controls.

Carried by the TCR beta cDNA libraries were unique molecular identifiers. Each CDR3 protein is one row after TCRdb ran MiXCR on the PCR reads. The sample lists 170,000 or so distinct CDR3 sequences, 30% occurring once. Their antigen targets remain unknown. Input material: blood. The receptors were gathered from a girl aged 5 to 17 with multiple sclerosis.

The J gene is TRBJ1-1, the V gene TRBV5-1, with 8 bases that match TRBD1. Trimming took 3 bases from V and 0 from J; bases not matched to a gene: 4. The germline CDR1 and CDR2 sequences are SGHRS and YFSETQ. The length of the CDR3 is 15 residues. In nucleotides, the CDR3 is TGCGCCAGCAGCTGGCTGACAGGGGTGAACACTGAAGCTTTCTTT. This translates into CASSWLTGVNTEAFF.

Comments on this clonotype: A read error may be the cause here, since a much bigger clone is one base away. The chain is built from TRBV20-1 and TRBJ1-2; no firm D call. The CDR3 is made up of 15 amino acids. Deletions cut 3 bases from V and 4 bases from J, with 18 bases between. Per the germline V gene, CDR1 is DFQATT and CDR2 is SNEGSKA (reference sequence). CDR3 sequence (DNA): TGCAGTGCTAGCTTGGGTGTGGGCAGCGGCTATGGCTACACCTTC. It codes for CSASLGVGSGYGYTF.

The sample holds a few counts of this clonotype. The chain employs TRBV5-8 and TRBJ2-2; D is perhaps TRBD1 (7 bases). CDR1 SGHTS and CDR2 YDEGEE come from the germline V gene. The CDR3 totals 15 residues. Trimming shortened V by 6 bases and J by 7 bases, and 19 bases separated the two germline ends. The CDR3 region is CASTPRGLRGGELFF. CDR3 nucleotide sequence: TGTGCCAGCACCCCGAGGGGGCTGCGGGGCGGGGAGCTGTTTTTT.

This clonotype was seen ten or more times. The CDR3 nucleotides read TGTGCCAGCAGCAGAGGGAAACTAGCGGATTCCTACGAGCAGTACTTC. Its protein is CASSRGKLADSYEQYF. V usage is TRBV7-8 and J usage is TRBJ2-7; TRBD2 agrees at 8 bases. Germline CDR1 and CDR2: SGHVS and FQNEAQ. Germline trimming cut 5 bases from V and 1 base from J; bases unmatched to any gene: 10. This CDR3 spans 16 amino acids.

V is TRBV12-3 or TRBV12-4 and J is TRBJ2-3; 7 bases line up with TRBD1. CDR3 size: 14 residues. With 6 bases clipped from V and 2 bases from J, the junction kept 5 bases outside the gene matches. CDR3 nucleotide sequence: TGTGCCAGCAGCAAAGGGACAGCCACAGATACGCAGTATTTT. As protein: CASSKGTATDTQYF.

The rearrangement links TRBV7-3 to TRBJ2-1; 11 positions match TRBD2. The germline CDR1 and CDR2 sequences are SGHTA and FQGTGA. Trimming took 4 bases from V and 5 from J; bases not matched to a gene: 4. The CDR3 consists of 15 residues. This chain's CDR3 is CASSSRLAGHNEQFF. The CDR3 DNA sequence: TGTGCCAGCAGCTCTAGACTAGCGGGACACAATGAGCAGTTCTTC.

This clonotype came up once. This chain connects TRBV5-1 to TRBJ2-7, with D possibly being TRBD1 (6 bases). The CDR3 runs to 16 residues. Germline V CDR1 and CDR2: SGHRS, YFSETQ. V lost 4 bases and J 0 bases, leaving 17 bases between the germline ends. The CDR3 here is CASSLKRQALSYEQYF. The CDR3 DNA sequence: TGCGCCAGCAGCCTGAAACGACAGGCACTCTCCTACGAGCAGTACTTC.

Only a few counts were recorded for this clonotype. CDR3 in DNA: TGTGCCAGCAGCTTAGAAGTCCGAGACAGATACACAGATACGCAGTATTTT. It encodes CASSLEVRDRYTDTQYF. The chain recombines TRBV7-8 with TRBJ2-3; a weak D match, TRBD1 (5 bases). The germline V gene has CDR1 SGHVS and CDR2 FQNEAQ. There are 17 residues in the CDR3. With 1 base removed from V and 2 bases from J, the gap between germline ends came to 16 bases.

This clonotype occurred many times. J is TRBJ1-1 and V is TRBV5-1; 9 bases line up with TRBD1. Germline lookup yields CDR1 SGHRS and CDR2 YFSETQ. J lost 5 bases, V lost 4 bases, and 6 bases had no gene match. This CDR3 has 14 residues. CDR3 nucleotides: TGCGCCAGCAGCAAAAGGACAGGGGATACTGAAGCTTTCTTT. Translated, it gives CASSKRTGDTEAFF.

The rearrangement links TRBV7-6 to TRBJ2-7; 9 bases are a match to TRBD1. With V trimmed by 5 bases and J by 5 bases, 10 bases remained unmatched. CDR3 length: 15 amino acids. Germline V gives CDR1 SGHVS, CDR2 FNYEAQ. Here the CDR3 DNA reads TGTGCCAGCAGCACCACAGGGGGCGCGAGCAACGAGCAGTACTTC. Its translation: CASSTTGGASNEQYF.

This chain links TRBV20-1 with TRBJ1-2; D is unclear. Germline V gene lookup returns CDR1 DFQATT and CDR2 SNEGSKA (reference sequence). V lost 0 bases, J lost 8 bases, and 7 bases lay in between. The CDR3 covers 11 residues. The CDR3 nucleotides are TGCAGTGCTAGAGAGTTGAGGGGCTACACCTTC. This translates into CSARELRGYTF.

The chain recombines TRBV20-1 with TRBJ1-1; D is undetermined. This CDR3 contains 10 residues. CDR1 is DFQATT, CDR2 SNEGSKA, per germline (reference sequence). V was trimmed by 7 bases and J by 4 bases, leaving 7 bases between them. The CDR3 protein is CSGVRTEAFF. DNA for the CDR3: TGCAGTGGGGTACGCACTGAAGCTTTCTTT.

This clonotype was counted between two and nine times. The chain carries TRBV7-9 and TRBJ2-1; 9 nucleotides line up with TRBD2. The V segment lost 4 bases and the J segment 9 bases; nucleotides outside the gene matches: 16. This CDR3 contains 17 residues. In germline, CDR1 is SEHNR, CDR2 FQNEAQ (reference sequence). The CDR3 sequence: CASSYLLSGSVGSEQFF. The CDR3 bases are TGTGCCAGCAGCTACCTACTTAGCGGGAGCGTAGGTAGTGAGCAGTTCTTC.

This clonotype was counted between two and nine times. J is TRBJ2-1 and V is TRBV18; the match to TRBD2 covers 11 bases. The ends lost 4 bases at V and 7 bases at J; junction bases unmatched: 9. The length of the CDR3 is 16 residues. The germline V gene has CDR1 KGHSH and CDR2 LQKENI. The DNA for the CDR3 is TGTGCCAGCTCACAAACTAGCGGGGGAGCTTGGAATGAGCAGTTCTTC. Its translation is CASSQTSGGAWNEQFF.

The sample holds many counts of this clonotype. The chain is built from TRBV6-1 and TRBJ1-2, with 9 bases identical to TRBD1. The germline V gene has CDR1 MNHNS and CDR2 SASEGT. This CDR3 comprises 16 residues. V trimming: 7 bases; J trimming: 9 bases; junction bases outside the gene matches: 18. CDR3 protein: CASIVGFGRTGESYTF. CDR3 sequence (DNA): TGTGCCAGCATTGTTGGGTTCGGCCGGACAGGGGAGAGCTACACCTTC.

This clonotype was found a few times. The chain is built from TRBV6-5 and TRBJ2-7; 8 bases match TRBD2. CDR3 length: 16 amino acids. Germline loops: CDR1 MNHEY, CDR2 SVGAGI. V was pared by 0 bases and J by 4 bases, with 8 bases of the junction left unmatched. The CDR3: CASSYSRAGAVYEQYF. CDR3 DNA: TGTGCCAGCAGTTACTCACGAGCGGGAGCGGTTTACGAGCAGTACTTC.

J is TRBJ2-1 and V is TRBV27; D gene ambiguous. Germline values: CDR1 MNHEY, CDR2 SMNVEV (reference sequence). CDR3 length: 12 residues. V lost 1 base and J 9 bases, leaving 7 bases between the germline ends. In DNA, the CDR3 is TGTGCCAGCAGTTTATTTCCTGGTGAGCAGTTCTTC. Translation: CASSLFPGEQFF.

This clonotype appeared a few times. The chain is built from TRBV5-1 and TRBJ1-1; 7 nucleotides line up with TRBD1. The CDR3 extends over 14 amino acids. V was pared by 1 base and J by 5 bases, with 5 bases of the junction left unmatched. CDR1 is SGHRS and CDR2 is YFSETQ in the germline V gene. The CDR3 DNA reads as TGCGCCAGCAGCTTGACAGGGGAGAGGACTGAAGCTTTCTTT. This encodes CASSLTGERTEAFF.

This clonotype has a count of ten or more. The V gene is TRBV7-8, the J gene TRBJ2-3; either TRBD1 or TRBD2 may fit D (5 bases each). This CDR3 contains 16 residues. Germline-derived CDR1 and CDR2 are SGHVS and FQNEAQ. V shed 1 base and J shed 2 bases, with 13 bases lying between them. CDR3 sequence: CASSLDRTGHTDTQYF. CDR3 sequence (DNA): TGTGCCAGCAGCTTAGACAGGACGGGGCACACAGATACGCAGTATTTT.

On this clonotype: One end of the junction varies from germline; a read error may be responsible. CDR3 region: CASSQVWDRGLNIEAFF. The CDR3 region has the DNA TGTGCCAGCAGCCAAGTCTGGGACAGGGGGTTGAACATTGAAGCTTTCTTT. V usage is TRBV3-1 and J usage is TRBJ1-1; 11 nucleotides line up with TRBD1. Germline values: CDR1 LGHDT, CDR2 YNNKEL (reference sequence). The CDR3 covers 17 residues.

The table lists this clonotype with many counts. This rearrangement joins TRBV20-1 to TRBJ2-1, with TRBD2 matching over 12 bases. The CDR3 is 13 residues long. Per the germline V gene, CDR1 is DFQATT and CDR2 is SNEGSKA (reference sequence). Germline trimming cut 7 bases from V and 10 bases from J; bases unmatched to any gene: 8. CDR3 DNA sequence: TGCAGTGTGACGAGGACTAGCGGGGAAGAGCAGTTCTTC. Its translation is CSVTRTSGEEQFF.

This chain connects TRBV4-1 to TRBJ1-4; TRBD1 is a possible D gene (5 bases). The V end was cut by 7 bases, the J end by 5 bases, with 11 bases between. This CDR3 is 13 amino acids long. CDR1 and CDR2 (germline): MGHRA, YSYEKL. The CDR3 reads CASNRRQNEKLFF. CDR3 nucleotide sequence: TGCGCCAGCAACCGAAGACAGAATGAAAAACTGTTTTTT.

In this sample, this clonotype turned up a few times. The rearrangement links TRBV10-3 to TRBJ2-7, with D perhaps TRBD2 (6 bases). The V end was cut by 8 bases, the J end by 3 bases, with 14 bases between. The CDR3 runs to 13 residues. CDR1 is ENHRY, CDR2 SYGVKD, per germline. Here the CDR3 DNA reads TGTGCCATCCGGGAGCGAGGGGACTACGAGCAGTACTTC. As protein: CAIRERGDYEQYF.

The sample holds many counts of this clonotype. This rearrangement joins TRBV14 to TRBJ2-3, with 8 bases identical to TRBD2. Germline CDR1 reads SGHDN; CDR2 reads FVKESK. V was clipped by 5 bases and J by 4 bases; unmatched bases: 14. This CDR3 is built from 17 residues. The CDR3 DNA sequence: TGTGCCAGCAGCTTACCCCGAGGAGCGGGAGTCCCAGATACGCAGTATTTT. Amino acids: CASSLPRGAGVPDTQYF.